This T cell receptor beta chain appears in the sequencing data of a study of T-cell reconstitution after alpha-beta-depleted transplantation in children (TCRdb year 2016). Turning to the overall study: Using TCR repertoire profiling, the study followed T-cell immune reconstitution in a quantitative way in children after TCRalphabeta/CD19-depleted allogeneic hematopoietic cell transplantation.

According to the germline V gene (reference sequence), CDR1 reads MNHEY and CDR2 reads SMNVEV. The CDR3 runs 9 residues from the cysteine to the phenylalanine. Left in the record is the CDR3 DNA by itself, 27 bases read in frame from the first base. V is reduced by 11 bases and J by 7 bases, leaving a spacing of 9 bases between them. The method behind the library was PCR. Sequencing used an Illumina HiSeq 2500. Molecular barcoding was employed in the preparation of TCR libraries, with unique molecular identifiers being used to normalize TCRbeta repertoire quantification. The public reads were reanalyzed by TCRdb: fastp trimming at Q25, MiXCR alignment, in-frame beta chains only. Every entry covers one CDR3 protein and lists the most common genes and DNA from its rows. The sample profile shows over 550,000 distinct CDR3 sequences; 10% of them were found once. Roughly 4% of the sample rests with the top ten.

This clonotype appeared many times. It lacks a known antigen. No base quality values were provided; no much bigger clone lies one nucleotide off. The receptor was derived from a human donor who donated a stem cell graft to a child with acute myeloid leukemia. This specimen was PBMCs from the stem cell graft donor, taken from the stem cell graft. The sequence is built from TRBV27 and TRBJ2-7, with no confidently assigned D gene. For the CDR3, the sequence is CARSGEQYF. The DNA is as follows: TGTGCCCGCTCTGGGGAGCAGTACTTC.